Presented here are 31 T cell receptor beta chains from one specimen sequenced in a study of response to subunit inactivated influenza vaccine listed by TCRdb under 2018. Preparation of the library involved RT-PCR. TCRdb records Illumina HiSeq 2500 as the sequencer. The public reads were run again by TCRdb, first through fastp at Q25 and then through MiXCR, and only productive beta chains were kept. Rows are combined by CDR3 protein, so each entry shows the most common genes and DNA. This sample comprises roughly 780,000 distinct CDR3 sequences, about 18% of them detected only once. Together, the top ten hold 11% of the sample. The sample here was PBMCs from blood, taken more than 4 days after vaccination. The receptors were sampled from a man aged 50-60 years who received an inactivated influenza vaccine. Donor details come from another sample of the same person, matched by shared clones.

This clonotype was counted many times. The gene calls are TRBV20-1 and TRBJ2-7; D is unclear. The CDR3 covers 12 residues. The ends were cut back, 6 bases at V and 7 bases at J, with 16 bases in the middle. Germline CDR1 reads DFQATT; CDR2 reads SNEGSKA (reference sequence). The CDR3 region is CSAKGLPREQYF. For the CDR3, the DNA is TGCAGTGCGAAAGGCCTACCAAGGGAGCAGTACTTC.

The CDR3 DNA reads TGTGCCAGCCGCCAAGCGGGGTCCACCGGGGAGCTGTTTTTT. This encodes CASRQAGSTGELFF. This chain uses TRBV7-9 with TRBJ2-2; 7 nucleotides match TRBD2. Germline V CDR1 and CDR2: SEHNR, FQNEAQ (reference sequence). V lost 8 bases to trimming and J lost 4 bases; unmatched junction nucleotides: 7. The CDR3 totals 14 residues.

Concerning this clonotype itself: A much larger clone is a single base away; this may be a read error. The rearrangement uses TRBV6-5 and TRBJ1-1, with D possibly matching TRBD1 (5 bases). Germline CDR1 and CDR2: MNHEY and SVGAGI. The ends were cut back, 2 bases at V and 0 bases at J, with 7 bases in the middle. The CDR3 runs 14 residues. The CDR3 nucleotides read TGTGCCAGCAGTTACGAGGGGATGAACACTGAAGCTTTCTTT. Translating gives CASSYEGMNTEAFF.

This clonotype was counted a few times. A much larger clone lies one base from this, so it may be a read error. CDR3 DNA: TGCGCCAGCAGCCACACAAGACCGGCCATCTCTGGGGCCAAAGTCCTGACTTTC. Amino acid sequence: CASSHTRPAISGAKVLTF. This rearrangement joins TRBV4-1 to TRBJ2-6, with D possibly being TRBD1 (5 bases). This CDR3 region has 18 residues. Germline CDR1 reads MGHRA; CDR2 reads YSYEKL.

V is TRBV7-2 and J is TRBJ2-7; the match to TRBD2 covers 12 bases. Germline V gives CDR1 SGHTA, CDR2 FQGNSA. Trimming at V came to 0 bases and at J to 9 bases, leaving 6 bases not matched to a gene. The CDR3 covers 15 residues. The CDR3 DNA sequence: TGTGCCAGCAGCTTAGCGGAGACTAGCGGGAGTTGGCAGTACTTC. Its protein is CASSLAETSGSWQYF.

The chain carries TRBV24-1 and TRBJ2-2, with 7 bases matching TRBD1. Trimming at V came to 4 bases and at J to 0 bases, leaving 4 bases not matched to a gene. Per the germline V gene, CDR1 is KGHDR and CDR2 is SFDVKD. This CDR3 has 16 amino acids. The CDR3 is CATSEQGTANTGELFF. CDR3 sequence (DNA): TGTGCCACCAGTGAACAAGGGACAGCGAACACCGGGGAGCTGTTTTTT.

The table lists this clonotype with a few counts. The J gene is TRBJ2-7, the V gene TRBV12-3 or TRBV12-4, with 12 bases fitting TRBD1. V shed 6 bases and J 2 bases; nucleotides not matched to a gene: 20. This CDR3 region has 20 residues. The CDR3 DNA reads as TGTGCCAGCAGCCTTTTGGCCCCTGGGGGACAGGGGGCCTACCCCTACGAGCAGTACTTC. This translates into CASSLLAPGGQGAYPYEQYF.

This clonotype was counted many times. The V gene is TRBV12-3 or TRBV12-4, the J gene TRBJ2-2; D gene unclear. The CDR3 runs 13 residues. V was shortened by 3 bases and J by 1 base, with 3 bases between the two germline ends. CDR3 loop: CASSFMNTGELFF. DNA of the CDR3: TGTGCCAGCAGTTTTATGAACACCGGGGAGCTGTTTTTT.

This clonotype was detected only a few times. The chain is built from TRBV6-2 or TRBV6-3 and TRBJ2-7, with D possibly TRBD1 on 6 matching bases. Trimming removed 4 bases from V and 4 bases from J, with 17 bases in between. Germline CDR1 is MNHEY and CDR2 is SVGEGT. The CDR3 consists of 15 residues. CDR3 amino acids: CASSSPTGLRYEQYF. The CDR3, as DNA: TGTGCCAGCAGTTCTCCGACAGGCCTAAGATACGAGCAGTACTTC.

The chain combines TRBV20-1 with TRBJ2-1, with 9 bases fitting TRBD2. The germline CDR1 and CDR2 sequences are DFQATT and SNEGSKA (reference sequence). V dropped 3 bases and J dropped 9; count of bases not matched to a gene: 21. This CDR3 region has 18 residues. The CDR3 region is CSASRMLAGISSYPEQFF. The CDR3 DNA sequence: TGCAGTGCTAGCCGAATGCTAGCGGGGATCTCCTCTTATCCTGAGCAGTTCTTC.

The chain combines TRBV7-9 with TRBJ2-7; 10 positions agree with TRBD1. V was clipped by 5 bases and J by 4 bases; unmatched bases: 14. There are 17 residues in the CDR3. The germline gives CDR1 SEHNR, CDR2 FQNEAQ (reference sequence). Here the CDR3 reads CASSTNDRGRMWYEQYF. The CDR3 nucleotides are TGTGCCAGCAGCACTAATGACAGGGGGCGGATGTGGTACGAGCAGTACTTC. The whole variable domain, remainder taken from reference TRBV7-9 and TRBJ2-7, is DTGVSQNPRHKITKRGQNVTFRCDPISEHNRLYWYRQTLGQGPEFLTYFQNEAQLEKSRLLSDRFSAERPKGSFSTLEIQRTEQGDSAMYLCASSTNDRGRMWYEQYFGPGTRLTVT.

The chain combines TRBV4-1 with TRBJ1-6; TRBD1 aligns across 7 bases. The CDR3 is 15 amino acids. The J segment lost 7 bases and the V segment lost 3 bases, leaving 6 bases of the junction unmatched. CDR1 and CDR2 from the germline V gene are MGHRA and YSYEKL. The CDR3 DNA sequence: TGCGCCAGCAGCCACCCCAAGGGGGCCAATTCACCCCTCCACTTT. Translated, it gives CASSHPKGANSPLHF.

This clonotype was observed a handful of times. The chain uses TRBV5-1 and TRBJ2-7, with 9 bases that match TRBD1. The V gene end was trimmed by 4 bases and the J gene end by 5 bases; junction bases not matched to a gene: 13. Per the germline V gene, CDR1 is SGHRS and CDR2 is YFSETQ. The CDR3 sequence is 16 residues long. CDR3 protein: CASSPGQGAPIDEQYF. DNA for the CDR3: TGCGCCAGCAGCCCGGGACAGGGCGCGCCTATAGACGAGCAGTACTTC.

The rearrangement joins TRBV7-9 to TRBJ2-5; D not certain. Trimming took 6 bases from V and 4 from J, leaving 12 bases between them. This CDR3 region has 13 residues. Per germline, CDR1 SEHNR and CDR2 FQNEAQ (reference sequence). The CDR3 DNA sequence: TGTGCCAGCAGTCACTGGGAAACAGAGACCCAGTACTTC. Translated, it gives CASSHWETETQYF.

This clonotype has a count of ten or more. This rearrangement joins TRBV20-1 to TRBJ1-2; 8 bases are shared with TRBD1. The CDR3 consists of 13 residues. V shed 2 bases, J shed 8 bases, and the junction held 7 bases outside the gene matches. Germline V gene data show CDR1 as DFQATT and CDR2 as SNEGSKA (reference sequence). As DNA, the CDR3 is TGCAGTGCTAGAAATCAGGGGGCGCGAGGCTACACCTTC. Translated: CSARNQGARGYTF.

A few counts support this clonotype. The chain has TRBV20-1 and TRBJ2-1; weak D call: TRBD2 (5 bases). CDR3 size: 11 residues. Germline V lookup: CDR1 DFQATT, CDR2 SNEGSKA (reference sequence). Trimming removed 2 bases from V and 8 bases from J, with 7 bases in between. The CDR3 DNA reads TGCAGTGCTAGACCTAGCCATGAGCAGTTCTTC. Translating gives CSARPSHEQFF.

This clonotype was counted between two and nine times. CDR3 protein: CASSALRTSGDNEQFF. In nucleotides, the CDR3 is TGTGCCAGCAGCGCCCTTAGGACTAGCGGGGACAATGAGCAGTTCTTC. The chain combines TRBV5-6 with TRBJ2-1; TRBD2 aligns across 12 bases. This CDR3 is 16 amino acids long. CDR1 is SGHDT, CDR2 YYEEEE, per germline. The V segment lost 4 bases and the J segment 5 bases; nucleotides outside the gene matches: 7.

This clonotype was found a few times. CDR3 sequence (DNA): TGCAGTGCGAGCGGGGGGGCCGTAAACGAGCAGTACTTC. It yields the protein CSASGGAVNEQYF. The rearrangement uses TRBV20-1 and TRBJ2-7; the match to TRBD2 covers 10 bases. Germline loops: CDR1 DFQATT, CDR2 SNEGSKA (reference sequence). The V segment lost 6 bases and the J segment 5 bases; nucleotides outside the gene matches: 7. This CDR3 is built from 13 residues.

This clonotype was picked up many times. This chain connects TRBV5-1 to TRBJ2-1; TRBD2 is a possible D gene (6 bases). Germline loops: CDR1 SGHRS, CDR2 YFSETQ. The CDR3 runs 14 residues. Deletions cut 0 bases from V and 6 bases from J, with 10 bases between. In DNA, the CDR3 is TGCGCCAGCAGCTTGGCCTTCGGGAGCAATGAGCAGTTCTTC. This encodes CASSLAFGSNEQFF.

This clonotype was detected many times. CDR3 loop: CATSRDGLAGVGEQFF. In DNA form, the CDR3 reads TGTGCCACCAGCAGAGATGGGCTAGCGGGAGTTGGTGAGCAGTTCTTC. This chain joins TRBV15 and TRBJ2-1; 10 bases line up with TRBD2. The CDR3 loop spans 16 amino acids. Germline loops: CDR1 LNHNV, CDR2 YYDKDF (reference sequence). J gave up 9 bases and V 0 bases, and 8 bases lay outside the gene matches.

This chain uses TRBV7-2 with TRBJ2-2, with TRBD1 identical over 7 bases. From germline, CDR1 is SGHTA and CDR2 FQGNSA. The CDR3 is 15 residues long. V lost 7 bases and J lost 1; bases outside the gene matches: 6. CDR3 region: CASTPDRLNTGELFF. The CDR3 coding sequence is TGTGCCAGCACCCCGGACAGGCTGAACACCGGGGAGCTGTTTTTT.

In this sample, this clonotype turned up a few times. This chain links TRBV10-3 with TRBJ2-1; maybe TRBD2 (5 bases). Deletions cut 10 bases from V and 0 bases from J, with 13 bases between. The CDR3 is made up of 14 amino acids. In germline, CDR1 is ENHRY, CDR2 SYGVKD. The CDR3 region is CASTDSLSYNEQFF. DNA of the CDR3: TGTGCCAGCACGGACTCCCTCTCCTACAATGAGCAGTTCTTC.

This clonotype appeared a few times. The chain recombines TRBV6-2 or TRBV6-3 with TRBJ1-1; no clear D. The CDR3 has 13 amino acids. Germline CDR1 is MNHEY and CDR2 is SVGEGT. Trimming took off 3 bases at V and 4 bases at J, with 9 bases between the two ends. DNA of the CDR3: TGTGCCAGCAGTTATGGAAGGAGCACTGAAGCTTTCTTT. This codes for CASSYGRSTEAFF.

This clonotype was seen a few times. The rearrangement links TRBV5-1 to TRBJ2-1; 10 positions match TRBD2. The trim removed 6 bases at V and 3 bases at J, leaving 6 bases unmatched. Germline V gene sequence: CDR1 SGHRS, CDR2 YFSETQ. The CDR3 runs 15 residues. CDR3 loop: CASTQGTSVYNEQFF. In nucleotides, the CDR3 is TGCGCCAGCACCCAGGGGACTAGCGTCTACAATGAGCAGTTCTTC.

The chain recombines TRBV20-1 with TRBJ2-1, with 12 nucleotides matching TRBD2. The CDR3 has 15 amino acids. Germline values: CDR1 DFQATT, CDR2 SNEGSKA (reference sequence). The junction had 6 bases not matched to a gene; V was cut back by 2 bases and J by 7 bases. The CDR3 sequence is CSARMLAGGPNEQFF. The CDR3 coding sequence is TGCAGTGCTAGAATGCTAGCGGGAGGGCCTAATGAGCAGTTCTTC.

V and J are TRBV4-3 and TRBJ2-7; the D is unclear. This CDR3 spans 13 amino acids. The V end was cut by 4 bases, the J end by 6 bases, with 13 bases between. Germline values: CDR1 LGHNA, CDR2 YSLEER. CDR3 in amino acids: CASSPLGGREQYF. The CDR3 region has the DNA TGCGCCAGCAGCCCCCTCGGCGGACGCGAGCAGTACTTC.

This clonotype has ten or more counts. The chain recombines TRBV12-3 or TRBV12-4 with TRBJ2-7, with 10 nucleotides matching TRBD1. J was trimmed by 4 bases and V by 5 bases; bases with no gene match: 8. This CDR3 is built from 15 residues. The CDR3 region has the DNA TGTGCCAGCAGTCCCGGGACAGGGGTGCGGTACGAGCAGTACTTC. Translated: CASSPGTGVRYEQYF.

This chain connects TRBV6-5 to TRBJ1-3, with TRBD1 as a possible D gene (5 bases). CDR3 size: 12 residues. Trimming pared 7 bases from V and 6 bases from J, leaving 10 bases between. Germline CDR1 MNHEY, CDR2 SVGAGI. The chain's CDR3 is CASIGALNTIYF. The CDR3 DNA sequence: TGTGCCAGCATCGGGGCCCTAAACACCATATATTTT.

The rearrangement links TRBV15 to TRBJ1-1; no reliable D call. Trimming cost V 0 bases and J 7 bases, with 15 bases left between them. The germline CDR1 and CDR2 sequences are LNHNV and YYDKDF (reference sequence). The CDR3 covers 15 residues. CDR3 in amino acids: CATSRDLRSAGEAFF. CDR3 sequence (DNA): TGTGCCACCAGCAGAGATCTAAGGTCAGCAGGTGAAGCTTTCTTT.

The V and J genes are TRBV7-9 and TRBJ2-5; 8 bases agree with TRBD2. Trimming removed 3 bases from V and 5 bases from J; junction bases left unmatched: 8. The CDR3 totals 15 residues. Per the germline V gene, CDR1 is SEHNR and CDR2 is FQNEAQ (reference sequence). The CDR3 nucleotides read TGTGCCAGCAGCTTGGGGAGCGGGAGATCGGAGACCCAGTACTTC. Translation gives CASSLGSGRSETQYF.

The CDR3 spells CASQGGERLATGELFF. The CDR3 DNA reads TGTGCCAGTCAAGGGGGGGAGCGCCTGGCCACCGGGGAGCTGTTTTTT. The chain carries TRBV2 and TRBJ2-2; D is perhaps TRBD2 (7 bases). This CDR3 is built from 16 residues. V shed 9 bases and J shed 4 bases, with 21 bases lying between them. Germline V gene lookup returns CDR1 SNHLY and CDR2 FYNNEI.